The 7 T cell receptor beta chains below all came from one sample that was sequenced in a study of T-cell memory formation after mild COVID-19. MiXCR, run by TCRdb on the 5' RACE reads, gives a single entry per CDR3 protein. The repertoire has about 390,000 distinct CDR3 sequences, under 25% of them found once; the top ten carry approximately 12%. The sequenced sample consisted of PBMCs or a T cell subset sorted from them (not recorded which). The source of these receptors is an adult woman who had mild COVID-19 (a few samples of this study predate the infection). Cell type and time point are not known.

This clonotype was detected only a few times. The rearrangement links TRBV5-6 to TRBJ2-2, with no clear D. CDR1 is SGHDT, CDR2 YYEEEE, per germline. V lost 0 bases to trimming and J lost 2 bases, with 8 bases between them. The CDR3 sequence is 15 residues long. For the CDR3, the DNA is TGTGCCAGCAGCTTGGGACACTCAAACACCGGGGAGCTGTTTTTT. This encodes CASSLGHSNTGELFF.

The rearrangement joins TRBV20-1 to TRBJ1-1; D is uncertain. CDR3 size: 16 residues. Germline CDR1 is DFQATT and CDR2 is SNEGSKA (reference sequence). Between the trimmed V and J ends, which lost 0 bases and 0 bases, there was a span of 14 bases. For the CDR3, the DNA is TGCAGTGCTAGAGACTCCCCTGGGGTACTGAACACTGAAGCTTTCTTT. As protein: CSARDSPGVLNTEAFF.

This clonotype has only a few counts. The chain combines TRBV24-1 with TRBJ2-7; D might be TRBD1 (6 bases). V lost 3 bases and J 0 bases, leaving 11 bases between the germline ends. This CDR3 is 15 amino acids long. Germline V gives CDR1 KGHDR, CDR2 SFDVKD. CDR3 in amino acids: CATSDPGQSSYEQYF. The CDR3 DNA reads TGTGCCACCAGTGATCCGGGACAATCCTCCTACGAGCAGTACTTC.

The CDR3 here is CASSLGTTPYNEQFF. In DNA, the CDR3 is TGTGCCAGCAGTTTAGGGACTACCCCCTACAATGAGCAGTTCTTC. The chain carries TRBV12-3 or TRBV12-4 and TRBJ2-1; weak D call: TRBD2 (6 bases). This CDR3 comprises 15 residues. V lost 1 base and J 2 bases, leaving 9 bases between the germline ends.

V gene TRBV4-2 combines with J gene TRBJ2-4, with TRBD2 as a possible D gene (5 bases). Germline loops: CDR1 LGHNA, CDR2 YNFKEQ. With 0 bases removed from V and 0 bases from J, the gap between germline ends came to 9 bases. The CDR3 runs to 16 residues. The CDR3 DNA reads TGTGCCAGCAGCCAAGACGGGAACTTAGCCAAAAACATTCAGTACTTC. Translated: CASSQDGNLAKNIQYF.

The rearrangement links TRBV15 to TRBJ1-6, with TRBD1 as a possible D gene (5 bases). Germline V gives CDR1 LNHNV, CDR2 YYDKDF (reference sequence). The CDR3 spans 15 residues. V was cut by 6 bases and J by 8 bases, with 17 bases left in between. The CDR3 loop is CATSQTGTTDSPLHF. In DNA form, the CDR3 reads TGTGCCACCAGTCAAACCGGGACTACGGATTCACCCCTCCACTTT.

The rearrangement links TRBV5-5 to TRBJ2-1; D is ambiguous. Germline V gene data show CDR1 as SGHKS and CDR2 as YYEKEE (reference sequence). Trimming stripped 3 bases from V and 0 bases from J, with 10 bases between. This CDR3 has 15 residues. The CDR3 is CASSSSPSSYNEQFF. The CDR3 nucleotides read TGTGCCAGCAGCTCGTCTCCAAGCTCCTACAATGAGCAGTTCTTC.